This TCR beta chain derives from a study of T-cell reconstitution after alpha-beta-depleted transplantation in children. The table lists this clonotype with a few counts. The V gene's germline CDR1 is DFQATT and CDR2 SNEGSKA (reference sequence). Deletions cut 5 bases from V and 2 bases from J, with 21 bases between. The CDR3 length is 17 residues. TCRbeta library preparation incorporated unique molecular identifiers. MiXCR, run by TCRdb on the PCR reads, gives a single entry per CDR3 protein. The table has some 600,000 distinct CDR3 sequences, 10% to 15% seen once. Sequenced material: PBMCs, mostly from graft donor cells, taken 360 days after TCRalphabeta/CD19-depleted stem cell transplant. The TCR sequence derives from a male patient aged 10-17 years who had a stem cell transplant for acute myeloid leukemia, so the T cells may come from the graft donor. This rearrangement joins TRBV20-1 to TRBJ2-2, with D perhaps TRBD1 (5 bases). CDR3 sequence (DNA): TGCAGTGCTCGATTCCAAGATAGGACACCAAACACCGGGGAGCTGTTTTTT. Encoded protein: CSARFQDRTPNTGELFF.